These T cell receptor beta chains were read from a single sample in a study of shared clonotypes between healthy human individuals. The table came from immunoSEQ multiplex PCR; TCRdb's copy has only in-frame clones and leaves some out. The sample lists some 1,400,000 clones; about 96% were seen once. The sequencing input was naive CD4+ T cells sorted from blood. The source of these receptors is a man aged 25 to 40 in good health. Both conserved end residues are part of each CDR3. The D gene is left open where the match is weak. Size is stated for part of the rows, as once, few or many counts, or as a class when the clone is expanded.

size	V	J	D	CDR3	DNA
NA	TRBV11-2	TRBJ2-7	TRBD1	CASSLDGTGSYEQYF	TGTGCCAGCAGCTTAGACGGGACAGGCTCCTACGAGCAGTACTTC
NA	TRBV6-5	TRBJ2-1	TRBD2	CASSFWGRADYNEQFF	TGTGCCAGCAGTTTCTGGGGGAGGGCGGATTACAATGAGCAGTTCTTC
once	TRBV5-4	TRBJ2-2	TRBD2	CASSPGLAGDGTGELFF	TGTGCCAGCAGCCCCGGACTAGCGGGAGATGGCACCGGGGAGCTGTTTTTT
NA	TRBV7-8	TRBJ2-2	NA	CASSRLDRELFF	TGTGCCAGCAGCCGACTTGACCGGGAGCTGTTTTTT
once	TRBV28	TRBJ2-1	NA	CASSHYNEQFF	TGTGCCAGCAGTCACTACAATGAGCAGTTCTTC
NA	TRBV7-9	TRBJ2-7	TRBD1	CASSPGTGVTYEQYF	TGTGCCAGCAGCCCCGGGACAGGGGTAACCTACGAGCAGTACTTC
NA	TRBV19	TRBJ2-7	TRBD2	CASSIRASGSRSYEQYF	TGTGCCAGTAGTATCCGGGCTAGCGGGTCCCGCTCCTACGAGCAGTACTTC
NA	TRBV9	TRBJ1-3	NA	CASSVDGAGNTIYF	TGTGCCAGCAGCGTAGACGGTGCTGGAAACACCATATATTTT
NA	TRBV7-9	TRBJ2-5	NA	CASSPPSPGAETQYF	TGTGCCAGCAGTCCACCCTCCCCCGGCGCGGAGACCCAGTACTTC
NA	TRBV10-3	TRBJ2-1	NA	CAIRPGTLGEGQFF	TGTGCCATCAGGCCGGGAACGTTGGGTGAAGGGCAGTTCTTC
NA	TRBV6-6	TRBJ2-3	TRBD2	CASSLPSGRTDTQYF	TGTGCCAGCAGTCTCCCTAGCGGGAGAACAGATACGCAGTATTTT
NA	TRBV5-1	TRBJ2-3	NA	CASSLPRLSTEDTQYF	TGCGCCAGCAGCTTGCCTCGACTGTCCACAGAAGATACGCAGTATTTT
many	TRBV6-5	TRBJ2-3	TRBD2	CASSSGLAVTDTQYF	TGTGCCAGCAGTTCGGGCCTAGCGGTTACAGATACGCAGTATTTT
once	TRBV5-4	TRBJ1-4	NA	CASSLAGEYEKLFF	TGTGCCAGCAGCTTGGCAGGGGAATATGAAAAACTGTTTTTT
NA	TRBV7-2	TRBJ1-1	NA	CASSESRTEAFF	TGTGCCAGCAGCGAAAGCCGTACTGAAGCTTTCTTT
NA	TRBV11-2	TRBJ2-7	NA	CASSLAYEQYF	TGTGCCAGCAGCCTTGCTTACGAGCAGTACTTC
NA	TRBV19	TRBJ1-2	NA	CASSNIMDGYTF	TGTGCCAGTAGTAACATTATGGATGGCTACACCTTC
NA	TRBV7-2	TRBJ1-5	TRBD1	CASSSTGGRQPQHF	TGTGCCAGCAGCTCCACAGGGGGCAGACAGCCCCAGCATTTT
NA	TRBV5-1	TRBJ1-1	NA	CASGLTGTTNTEAFF	TGCGCCAGCGGACTTACCGGGACTACGAACACTGAAGCTTTCTTT
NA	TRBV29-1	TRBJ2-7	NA	CSVQNRGGEQYF	TGCAGCGTCCAAAACAGGGGGGGTGAGCAGTACTTC
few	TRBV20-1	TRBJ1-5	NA	CSATGPQHF	TGCAGTGCTACAGGCCCCCAGCATTTT
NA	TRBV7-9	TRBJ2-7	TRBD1	CASSLGDRAGEQYF	TGTGCCAGCAGCTTGGGGGACAGGGCGGGCGAGCAGTACTTC
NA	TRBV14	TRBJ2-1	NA	CASSHRDYRGPEQFF	TGTGCCAGCAGCCATCGTGATTATAGGGGCCCTGAGCAGTTCTTC
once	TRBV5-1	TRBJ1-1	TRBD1	CASSLQGAVTEAFF	TGCGCCAGCAGCCTACAGGGGGCCGTCACTGAAGCTTTCTTT
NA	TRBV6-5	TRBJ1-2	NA	CASSLRQLAGYTF	TGTGCCAGCAGCCTAAGACAACTAGCGGGCTACACCTTC
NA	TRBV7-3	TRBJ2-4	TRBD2	CASQWGGRSLQYF	TGTGCCAGCCAATGGGGAGGGCGGAGCCTCCAGTACTTC
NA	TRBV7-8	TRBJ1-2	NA	CASSNSGGVEYYGYTF	TGTGCCAGCAGCAATTCGGGGGGCGTCGAGTATTATGGCTACACCTTC
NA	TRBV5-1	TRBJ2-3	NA	CASSLEQRSPTQYF	TGCGCCAGCAGCTTAGAGCAGCGGTCCCCTACGCAGTATTTT
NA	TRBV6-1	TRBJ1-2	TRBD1	CASSALTGWGDYGYTF	TGTGCCAGCAGTGCCCTGACAGGGTGGGGAGACTATGGCTACACCTTC
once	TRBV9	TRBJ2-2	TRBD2	CASSVALAGVTGELFF	TGTGCCAGCAGCGTAGCTCTAGCGGGAGTTACCGGGGAGCTGTTTTTT
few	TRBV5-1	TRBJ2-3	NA	CASSWGPTDTQYF	TGCGCCAGCAGCTGGGGCCCCACAGATACGCAGTATTTT
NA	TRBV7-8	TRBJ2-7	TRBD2	CASSLAGTRGGIYEQYF	TGTGCCAGCAGCTTAGCTGGGACTAGAGGAGGTATATACGAGCAGTACTTC
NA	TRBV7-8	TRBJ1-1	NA	CASSSQFSKNTEAFF	TGTGCCAGCAGCTCCCAATTCAGTAAGAACACTGAAGCTTTCTTT
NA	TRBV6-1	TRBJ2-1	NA	CASSEGLRGEQFF	TGTGCCAGCAGTGAAGGGCTCCGTGGTGAGCAGTTCTTC
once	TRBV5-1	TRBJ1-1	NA	CASSLGPGGWGTEAFF	TGCGCCAGCAGCTTGGGACCTGGAGGTTGGGGCACTGAAGCTTTCTTT
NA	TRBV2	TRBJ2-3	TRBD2	CASSAPGTSDTDTQYF	TGTGCCAGCAGCGCTCCCGGGACTAGCGACACAGATACGCAGTATTTT
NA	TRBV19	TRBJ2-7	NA	CASSHGPSYEQYF	TGTGCCAGTAGCCATGGACCTTCCTACGAGCAGTACTTC
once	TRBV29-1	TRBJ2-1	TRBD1	CSVDPQGFDEQFF	TGCAGCGTTGACCCACAGGGGTTCGATGAGCAGTTCTTC
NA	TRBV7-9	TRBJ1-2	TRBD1	CASSLRFGDRENYGYTF	TGTGCCAGCAGCTTAAGGTTTGGGGACAGGGAGAACTATGGCTACACCTTC
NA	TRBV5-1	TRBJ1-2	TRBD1	CASSFRQGDGYTF	TGCGCCAGCAGCTTCCGACAGGGTGACGGCTACACCTTC
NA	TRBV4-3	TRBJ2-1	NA	CASSRKGARMENEQFF	TGCGCCAGCAGCCGAAAAGGCGCCCGGATGGAGAATGAGCAGTTCTTC
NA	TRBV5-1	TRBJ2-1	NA	CASSLSALAERYNEQFF	TGCGCCAGCAGCTTGAGCGCCCTGGCGGAAAGGTACAATGAGCAGTTCTTC
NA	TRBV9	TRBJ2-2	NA	CASSVAEGVNTGELFF	TGTGCCAGCAGCGTAGCGGAGGGGGTGAACACCGGGGAGCTGTTTTTT
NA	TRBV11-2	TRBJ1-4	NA	CASSNPGTHEKLFF	TGTGCCAGCAGCAATCCCGGGACACATGAAAAACTGTTTTTT
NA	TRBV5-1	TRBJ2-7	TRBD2	CASSPGVVAGGVEQYF	TGCGCCAGCAGCCCGGGAGTTGTAGCGGGAGGGGTAGAGCAGTACTTC
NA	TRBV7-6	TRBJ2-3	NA	CASSSFQGSPPTDTQYF	TGTGCCAGCAGCTCGTTCCAAGGGTCACCCCCCACAGATACGCAGTATTTT
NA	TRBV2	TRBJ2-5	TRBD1	CASSSGTGETQYF	TGTGCCAGCAGTTCGGGGACAGGGGAGACCCAGTACTTC
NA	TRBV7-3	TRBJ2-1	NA	CASSQLGNGEQFF	TGTGCCAGCAGCCAGCTAGGTAACGGTGAGCAGTTCTTC
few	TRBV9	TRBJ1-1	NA	CASSVAAENTEAFF	TGTGCCAGCAGCGTAGCGGCCGAGAACACTGAAGCTTTCTTT
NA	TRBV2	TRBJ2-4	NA	CASSAGTATLAKNIQYF	TGTGCCAGCAGTGCCGGGACGGCCACACTAGCCAAAAACATTCAGTACTTC
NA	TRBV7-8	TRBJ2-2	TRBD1	CASSLRDRRTGELFF	TGTGCCAGCAGCTTAAGGGACAGGCGGACCGGGGAGCTGTTTTTT
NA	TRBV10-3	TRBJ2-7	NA	CAISYRAEGSYEQYF	TGTGCCATCAGCTACCGAGCGGAAGGGTCCTACGAGCAGTACTTC
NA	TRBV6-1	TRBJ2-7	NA	CASGWAAYEQYF	TGTGCCAGCGGTTGGGCGGCCTACGAGCAGTACTTC
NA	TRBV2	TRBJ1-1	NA	CASSIGTENTEAFF	TGTGCCAGCAGTATAGGGACGGAGAACACTGAAGCTTTCTTT